This T cell receptor (beta chain) stems from a study of brain T cells in children with intractable seizures. Specified time point: blood from clinic visit 5 months post-surgery; TSC patient then seizure free. The sequenced cases were selected for having the highest brain T cell transcript signatures. Patients received at least one anti-epileptic drug before surgery. Trimming left V 0 bases short and J 6 bases short, with 9 bases between. The CDR3 length is 14 residues. Germline assignment: CDR1 SGHDT and CDR2 YYEEEE. Profiled with immunoSEQ multiplex PCR; TCRdb holds only in-frame clones, not every one. The profile shows 300,000 to 400,000 clones, roughly 93% of them singletons.

V gene TRBV5-6 combines with J gene TRBJ1-4; possibly TRBD1 for D (5 bases). The TCR comes from a boy in the first two years of life with tuberous sclerosis and intractable seizures. This material consisted of peripheral blood, taken 5 to 6 months after surgery. Here the CDR3 reads CASSLGQGHEKLFF. DNA for the CDR3: TGTGCCAGCAGCTTGGGCCAGGGACATGAAAAACTGTTTTTT. The full variable domain, with the rest looked up from reference TRBV5-6 and TRBJ1-4, is DAGVTQSPTHLIKTRGQQVTLRCSPKSGHDTVSWYQQALGQGPQFIFQYYEEEERQRGNFPDRFSGHQFPNYSSELNVNALLLGDSALYLCASSLGQGHEKLFFGSGTQLSVL.